This TCR beta chain was captured in a study of T-cell reconstitution after alpha-beta-depleted transplantation in children. In this sample, this clonotype turned up many times. Its matching antigen is unknown. Researchers prepared the TCRbeta library using unique molecular identifiers, the study reports. TCRdb fed the PCR reads into MiXCR, producing one record per CDR3 protein. The table has roughly 76,000 distinct CDR3 sequences, 11% seen once. This CDR3 comprises 13 residues. The germline CDR1 and CDR2 sequences are SEHNR and FQNEAQ (reference sequence). The germline V and J ends were trimmed by 5 bases and 7 bases, with 14 bases remaining between them. Study observations and caveats: In some patients, recipient T cells and intrathymic progenitors surviving conditioning explained high day-60 diversity. At around two months after transplant, the alpha-beta T cells were reportedly derived from several hundred expanded clones that came from non-depleted graft cells. Newly produced T cells mostly accounted for T-cell counts and diversity one year post-transplant.

This specimen consisted of PBMCs, obtained before TCRalphabeta/CD19-depleted stem cell transplant. The sequence was obtained from a boy aged 10-17 years with acute myeloid leukemia, due to receive a stem cell transplant. The rearrangement links TRBV7-9 to TRBJ1-1; no clear D. CDR3: CASSPVGVYEAFF. The CDR3 bases are TGTGCCAGCAGCCCCGTTGGGGTCTATGAAGCTTTCTTT.